What follows are 18 T cell receptor beta chains derived from one specimen sequenced in a study of blood T cell repertoires in COVID-19. The method was immunoSEQ multiplex PCR; TCRdb's version includes in-frame clones alone and lacks a portion of them. The profile shows about 220,000 clones, roughly 84% of them singletons. The sequencing sample was made of peripheral blood. The receptors were gathered from an elderly woman with acute or convalescent COVID-19.

The chain has TRBV12-3 or TRBV12-4 and TRBJ1-6, with D possibly matching TRBD1 (5 bases). The CDR3 runs 13 residues. Between the trimmed V and J ends, which lost 4 bases and 9 bases, there was a span of 10 bases. This chain's CDR3 is CASSSKGRSPLHF. The CDR3 nucleotides are TGTGCCAGCAGTTCTAAGGGGCGTTCACCCCTCCACTTT.

This rearrangement joins TRBV19 to TRBJ1-6, with D possibly being TRBD1 (6 bases). Trimming cost V 4 bases and J 2 bases, with 21 bases left between them. Germline lookup yields CDR1 LNHDA and CDR2 SQIVND (reference sequence). The CDR3 loop spans 19 amino acids. The CDR3 DNA sequence: TGTGCCAGTAGTACGGATAACCAGGGGATGGGCCCCTATAATTCACCCCTCCACTTT. This encodes CASSTDNQGMGPYNSPLHF.

The chain has TRBV14 and TRBJ1-5; D call uncertain. The germline V gene encodes CDR1 SGHDN and CDR2 FVKESK. The CDR3 has 13 residues. Trimming stripped 2 bases from V and 3 bases from J, with 5 bases between. CDR3 DNA: TGTGCCAGCAGCCAATCTTTCAATCAGCCCCAGCATTTT. This codes for CASSQSFNQPQHF.

V gene TRBV3-1 (or the pseudogene TRBV3-2) combines with J gene TRBJ1-1; weak D call: TRBD1 (6 bases). V lost 4 bases, J lost 4 bases, and 16 bases lay in between. The CDR3 runs 15 residues. From germline, CDR1 is LGHDT and CDR2 YNNKEL (reference sequence). CDR3: CASSPGTTGSTEAFF. The CDR3 DNA reads as TGTGCCAGCAGCCCTGGGACAACGGGAAGCACTGAAGCTTTCTTT.

The chain combines TRBV18 with TRBJ1-5; no reliable D call. There are 13 residues in the CDR3. V was shortened by 2 bases and J by 9 bases, with 11 bases between the two germline ends. CDR1 and CDR2 (germline): KGHSH, LQKENI. CDR3 loop: CASSPSSLWPQHF. The CDR3 nucleotides read TGTGCCAGCTCACCATCCAGTTTATGGCCCCAGCATTTT.

J is TRBJ2-7 and V is TRBV4-3; TRBD1 might be the D (7 bases). The germline V gene has CDR1 LGHNA and CDR2 YSLEER. V was clipped by 0 bases and J by 9 bases, with 24 bases between them. CDR3 length equals 17 residues. CDR3 sequence (DNA): TGCGCCAGCAGCCAAGAAGCAACGAGGACAGGCCCGCGGGGGCAGTACTTC. As protein: CASSQEATRTGPRGQYF.

The gene calls are TRBV28 and TRBJ1-1, with D unresolved. Germline V lookup: CDR1 MDHEN, CDR2 SYDVKM. CDR3 length: 16 amino acids. With 4 bases removed from V and 2 bases from J, the gap between germline ends came to 17 bases. CDR3 sequence: CASSYVEGERNTEAFF. As DNA, the CDR3 is TGTGCCAGCAGTTACGTCGAAGGAGAACGAAACACTGAAGCTTTCTTT.

J is TRBJ1-3 and V is TRBV12-3 or TRBV12-4, with D possibly matching TRBD1 (6 bases). This CDR3 spans 13 amino acids. The ends were cut back, 3 bases at V and 8 bases at J, with 11 bases in the middle. DNA for the CDR3: TGTGCCAGCAGTTTTAACCAGGGGCACACCATATATTTT. Its protein is CASSFNQGHTIYF.

The rearrangement links TRBV23-1 to TRBJ1-5, with 7 bases identical to TRBD1. TRBV23-1 is designated an ORF whose function remains uncertain. This CDR3 contains 17 residues. The trim removed 0 bases at V and 4 bases at J, leaving 9 bases unmatched. For the CDR3, the DNA is TGCGCCAGCAGTCAATCTCTTCGCGACAGGGAGAATCAGCCCCAGCATTTT. It encodes CASSQSLRDRENQPQHF.

There are a few counts of this clone. The chain employs TRBV6-2 or TRBV6-3 and TRBJ1-1, with a tentative D call TRBD1 (6 bases). V was trimmed by 0 bases and J by 0 bases, leaving 20 bases between them. CDR1 and CDR2 from the germline V gene are MNHEY and SVGEGT. The CDR3 is made up of 19 amino acids. The CDR3 reads CASSYSRFADSNMNTEAFF. Here the CDR3 DNA reads TGTGCCAGCAGTTACTCGAGGTTCGCGGACAGCAATATGAACACTGAAGCTTTCTTT.

The count of this clone is one. This same CDR3 is encoded by further DNA sequences in the sample. The gene calls are TRBV18 and TRBJ1-1, with 8 bases fitting TRBD1. CDR1 is KGHSH and CDR2 is LQKENI in the germline V gene. V was clipped by 3 bases and J by 2 bases; unmatched bases: 2. CDR3 length equals 14 residues. The CDR3, as DNA: TGTGCCAGCTCACCCGGACAGGGAAACACTGAAGCTTTCTTT. It codes for CASSPGQGNTEAFF.

About this clone: Other DNA sequences within the sample encode an identical CDR3. V and J are TRBV18 and TRBJ1-3; possibly TRBD1 for D (5 bases). The germline CDR1 and CDR2 sequences are KGHSH and LQKENI. V was shortened by 0 bases and J by 0 bases, with 6 bases between the two germline ends. The CDR3 sequence is 15 residues long. The CDR3 reads CASSPPGGSGNTIYF. In DNA, the CDR3 is TGTGCCAGCTCACCACCGGGGGGCTCTGGAAACACCATATATTTT. The complete variable domain, with remaining parts taken from reference TRBV18 and TRBJ1-3, reads NAGVMQNPRHLVRRRGQEARLRCSPMKGHSHVYWYRQLPEEGLKFMVYLQKENIIDESGMPKERFSAEFPKEGPSILRIQQVVRGDSAAYFCASSPPGGSGNTIYFGEGSWLTVV.

The gene calls are TRBV7-2 and TRBJ2-1; TRBD2 might be the D (5 bases). Between the trimmed V and J ends, which lost 5 bases and 3 bases, there was a span of 17 bases. This CDR3 has 16 residues. Looked up from germline, CDR1 is SGHTA and CDR2 is FQGNSA. The CDR3, as DNA: TGTGCCAGCAGCCGGGCGGGCGGAACCCTCTACAATGAGCAGTTCTTC. Its protein product is CASSRAGGTLYNEQFF.

The rearrangement joins TRBV7-2 to TRBJ2-1; TRBD2 aligns across 11 bases. Unmatched junction bases numbered 7, after V lost 5 bases and J lost 4 bases. Germline-derived CDR1 and CDR2 are SGHTA and FQGNSA. The CDR3 consists of 16 residues. CDR3 DNA: TGTGCCAGCAGCACGACTAGCGGGGCATTATACAATGAGCAGTTCTTC. It translates to CASSTTSGALYNEQFF.

CDR3 protein: CATSGQGASDTQYF. CDR3 sequence (DNA): TGTGCCACCAGTGGTCAGGGGGCCTCAGATACGCAGTATTTT. The chain has TRBV24-1 and TRBJ2-3; TRBD1 agrees at 8 bases. V was clipped by 5 bases and J by 4 bases; unmatched bases: 4. CDR1 and CDR2 from the germline V gene are KGHDR and SFDVKD. CDR3 length equals 14 residues.

V and J are TRBV5-6 and TRBJ1-2, with D perhaps TRBD1 (5 bases). CDR3 length: 14 residues. Germline values: CDR1 SGHDT, CDR2 YYEEEE. V was shortened by 4 bases and J by 2 bases, with 12 bases between the two germline ends. CDR3 nucleotide sequence: TGTGCCAGCAGCCGGGGGGAGCTGAACTATGGCTACACCTTC. Its translation is CASSRGELNYGYTF. Variable domain in full (rest from reference TRBV5-6 and TRBJ1-2): DAGVTQSPTHLIKTRGQQVTLRCSPKSGHDTVSWYQQALGQGPQFIFQYYEEEERQRGNFPDRFSGHQFPNYSSELNVNALLLGDSALYLCASSRGELNYGYTFGSGTRLTVV.

This clone was counted a few times. The chain recombines TRBV29-1 with TRBJ1-2; D is possibly TRBD1 (5 bases). Trimming pared 6 bases from V and 7 bases from J, leaving 18 bases between. The CDR3 is 13 amino acids. Germline V gene data show CDR1 as SQVTM and CDR2 as ANQGSEA. CDR3 sequence: CSVSPQGVGGYTF. DNA for the CDR3: TGCAGCGTCTCGCCTCAAGGGGTTGGTGGCTACACCTTC.

The chain joins TRBV5-1 to TRBJ2-1; possible D gene TRBD2, 5 bases. Germline lookup yields CDR1 SGHRS and CDR2 YFSETQ. CDR3 length equals 15 residues. V was shortened by 0 bases and J by 2 bases, with 9 bases between the two germline ends. In DNA form, the CDR3 reads TGCGCCAGCAGCTTGGCCGGGGAGACCTACAATGAGCAGTTCTTC. Translating it yields CASSLAGETYNEQFF.